The 26 T cell receptor beta chains given below trace back to one sample, sequenced in a study of PD-1 blockade in classical Hodgkin lymphoma (dated by TCRdb to about 2020). Sample time point, as interpreted from the label and publication: cycle 1 day 1 (C1D1), immediately before nivolumab initiation. All trial patients had relapsed after autologous stem cell transplantation, with cohorts A, B and C differing in prior brentuximab vedotin exposure. The library came from the immunoSEQ multiplex PCR assay. The table was pulled from immuneACCESS by TCRdb, which kept in-frame rearrangements only. Such tables lose some clones; where checked, under half of the loss comes from unresolved V genes, and the rest has no known cause. The table for this sample lists 40,000 to 45,000 clones; about 77% of them were counted only once. The ten largest clones represent about an eighth of the sample. The input for sequencing was peripheral blood mononuclear cells (PBMCs), taken at baseline. The receptors originated from a human donor with classical Hodgkin lymphoma.

The V and J genes are TRBV4-2 and TRBJ1-1; 8 bases are a match to TRBD1. Germline assignment: CDR1 LGHNA and CDR2 YNFKEQ. The CDR3 consists of 16 residues. Trimming removed 1 base from V and 3 bases from J; junction bases left unmatched: 7. CDR3 protein: CASSQAGDRGYTEAFF. The CDR3, as DNA: TGTGCCAGCAGCCAAGCCGGCGACAGGGGATACACTGAAGCTTTCTTT.

The V call is TRBV7-2, the J call TRBJ2-7, with TRBD2 identical over 8 bases. Looked up from germline, CDR1 is SGHTA and CDR2 is FQGNSA. After removal of 5 bases from V and 6 bases from J, the junction contained 12 bases not matched to a gene. The CDR3 is made up of 15 amino acids. Here the CDR3 DNA reads TGTGCCAGCAGCATTTTTAGCGGGGAAGCCTGCGAGCAGTACTTC. Translating gives CASSIFSGEACEQYF. Complete variable domain (other parts from reference TRBV7-2 and TRBJ2-7): GAGVSQSPSNKVTEKGKDVELRCDPISGHTALYWYRQSLGQGLEFLIYFQGNSAPDKSGLPSDRFSAERTGGSVSTLTIQRTQQEDSAVYLCASSIFSGEACEQYFGPGTRLTVT.

V usage is TRBV4-1 and J usage is TRBJ2-7, with 10 nucleotides matching TRBD1. The length of the CDR3 is 15 residues. Germline CDR1 MGHRA, CDR2 YSYEKL. Trimming removed 4 bases from V and 5 bases from J; junction bases left unmatched: 8. CDR3 DNA sequence: TGCGCCAGCAGCCTCTCCGGACAGGGGGTCCACGAGCAGTACTTC. Its translation is CASSLSGQGVHEQYF.

The gene calls are TRBV19 and TRBJ2-3, with TRBD1 matching over 7 bases. Germline loops: CDR1 LNHDA, CDR2 SQIVND (reference sequence). The V and J ends lost 6 bases and 0 bases, in that order; junction bases with no gene match: 9. This CDR3 region has 16 residues. CDR3 bases: TGTGCCAGTAGCCCCTACAGGGGACCAAGCACAGATACGCAGTATTTT. Its protein is CASSPYRGPSTDTQYF.

The chain carries TRBV5-6 and TRBJ1-5, with D possibly matching TRBD1 (5 bases). V was trimmed by 5 bases and J by 3 bases, leaving 12 bases between them. The CDR3 is made up of 14 amino acids. Germline V gene sequence: CDR1 SGHDT, CDR2 YYEEEE. The CDR3 bases are TGTGCCAGCAGTCTCGGGGGGGTCAATCAGCCCCAGCATTTT. This encodes CASSLGGVNQPQHF.

The CDR3 region is CASSFTSGGFQETQYF. Here the CDR3 DNA reads TGTGCCAGCAGTTTTACTAGCGGGGGGTTTCAAGAGACCCAGTACTTC. J is TRBJ2-5 and V is TRBV6-5, with 12 bases matching TRBD2. This CDR3 spans 16 amino acids. Per the germline V gene, CDR1 is MNHEY and CDR2 is SVGAGI. With V trimmed by 4 bases and J by 2 bases, 5 bases remained unmatched.

The gene calls are TRBV5-1 and TRBJ2-7; 8 bases match TRBD1. Germline trimming cut 3 bases from V and 5 bases from J; bases unmatched to any gene: 4. CDR1 and CDR2 from the germline V gene are SGHRS and YFSETQ. This CDR3 has 13 residues. The CDR3 nucleotides read TGCGCCAGCAGCTCCACAGGGGGGCACGAGCAGTACTTC. It translates to CASSSTGGHEQYF.

The J gene is TRBJ2-2, the V gene TRBV19; TRBD1 might be the D (5 bases). The CDR3 consists of 13 residues. The germline gives CDR1 LNHDA, CDR2 SQIVND (reference sequence). The V gene lost 6 bases and the J gene lost 5 bases, with 10 bases spanning the gap. The CDR3 nucleotides read TGTGCCAGTAGACAGGTGGGAACCGGGGAGCTGTTTTTT. Encoded protein: CASRQVGTGELFF.

The chain carries TRBV9 and TRBJ2-3; the match to TRBD1 covers 8 bases. CDR3 size: 15 residues. The J segment lost 4 bases and the V segment lost 3 bases, leaving 7 bases of the junction unmatched. The V gene's germline CDR1 is SGDLS and CDR2 YYNGEE. The CDR3 sequence is CASSARGRRADTQYF. The CDR3 coding sequence is TGTGCCAGCAGCGCCAGGGGGCGCAGGGCAGATACGCAGTATTTT.

The chain has TRBV4-3 and TRBJ2-3; perhaps TRBD1 as D (6 bases). V lost 1 base, J lost 4 bases, and 12 bases lay in between. CDR1 LGHNA and CDR2 YSLEER come from the germline V gene. The CDR3 loop spans 15 amino acids. CDR3 loop: CASSQGTEWADTQYF. The CDR3, as DNA: TGCGCCAGCAGCCAAGGGACAGAGTGGGCAGATACGCAGTATTTT.

The chain combines TRBV9 with TRBJ1-2; D not resolved. Germline-derived CDR1 and CDR2 are SGDLS and YYNGEE. The CDR3 covers 16 residues. V was trimmed by 0 bases and J by 3 bases, leaving 15 bases between them. The DNA of the CDR3 is TGTGCCAGCAGCGTAGGTACGGCAGGAGGTGACTATGGCTACACCTTC. This sequence encodes CASSVGTAGGDYGYTF.

This clone was counted once. The V call is TRBV18, the J call TRBJ2-7; a possible D gene is TRBD1 (5 bases). Per germline, CDR1 KGHSH and CDR2 LQKENI. V was trimmed by 1 base and J by 0 bases, leaving 10 bases between them. The CDR3 is made up of 15 amino acids. The CDR3, as DNA: TGTGCCAGCTCACCACTGGTCAGGGACTCCTACGAGCAGTACTTC. Its protein is CASSPLVRDSYEQYF.

The chain recombines TRBV7-2 with TRBJ1-2; D call uncertain. CDR3 length equals 14 residues. CDR1 SGHTA and CDR2 FQGNSA come from the germline V gene. V was clipped by 1 base and J by 2 bases, with 8 bases between them. CDR3 sequence (DNA): TGTGCCAGCAGCTTAGAGGGCAGGAACTATGGCTACACCTTC. It translates to CASSLEGRNYGYTF.

The chain uses TRBV10-1 and TRBJ2-5; D might be TRBD1 (5 bases). Trimming cost V 0 bases and J 0 bases, with 5 bases left between them. The germline V gene has CDR1 WNHNN and CDR2 SYGVQD (reference sequence). CDR3 length equals 14 residues. The CDR3 nucleotides are TGCGCCAGCAGTGAGTCAGGGGACCAAGAGACCCAGTACTTC. Its protein product is CASSESGDQETQYF.

This clone was seen only once. The chain employs TRBV5-1 and TRBJ2-5; D not certain. The germline CDR1 and CDR2 sequences are SGHRS and YFSETQ. The CDR3 contains 12 residues. Deletions cut 4 bases from V and 10 bases from J, with 14 bases between. The CDR3 is CASSANQQYQYF. The CDR3 nucleotides read TGCGCCAGCAGCGCAAATCAGCAGTACCAGTACTTC.

The chain combines TRBV12-5 with TRBJ1-2; D unresolved. Germline V CDR1 and CDR2: LGHNT, FRNRAP. The V and J ends lost 6 bases and 4 bases respectively, with 6 bases between them. There are 11 residues in the CDR3. DNA for the CDR3: TGTGCTAGTGGCGGATCCTATGGCTACACCTTC. It encodes CASGGSYGYTF. Full variable domain (remainder filled in from reference TRBV12-5 and TRBJ1-2): DARVTQTPRHKVTEMGQEVTMRCQPILGHNTVFWYRQTMMQGLELLAYFRNRAPLDDSGMPKDRFSAEMPDATLATLKIQPSEPRDSAVYFCASGGSYGYTFGSGTRLTVV.

The V call is TRBV19, the J call TRBJ1-4; 8 positions match TRBD1. Per the germline V gene, CDR1 is LNHDA and CDR2 is SQIVND (reference sequence). The CDR3 has 13 residues. V gave up 10 bases and J gave up 8 bases; unmatched junction bases: 9. The CDR3 bases are TGTGCCACCGGACAGGGCTTCGGAGAAAAACTGTTTTTT. This encodes CATGQGFGEKLFF.

The chain has TRBV6-5 and TRBJ1-1; no clear D gene. Trimming removed 6 bases from V and 2 bases from J, with 13 bases in between. Germline assignment: CDR1 MNHEY and CDR2 SVGAGI. This CDR3 is 14 amino acids long. The CDR3 region has the DNA TGTGCCAGCAGAGGAGAACTTGTAAACACTGAAGCTTTCTTT. Amino acid sequence: CASRGELVNTEAFF.

This clone was found a few times. This chain links TRBV7-9 with TRBJ2-7, with no clear D. Trimming pared 2 bases from V and 1 base from J, leaving 6 bases between. Germline assignment: CDR1 SEHNR and CDR2 FQNEAQ (reference sequence). This CDR3 is 13 amino acids long. The chain's CDR3 is CASSLITSYEQYF. CDR3 DNA sequence: TGTGCCAGCAGCTTAATAACATCCTACGAGCAGTACTTC.

This clone was observed many times. V and J are TRBV4-1 and TRBJ2-7; D is unclear. This CDR3 region has 14 residues. Germline V lookup: CDR1 MGHRA, CDR2 YSYEKL. Trimming took off 0 bases at V and 0 bases at J, with 6 bases between the two ends. CDR3 nucleotide sequence: TGCGCCAGCAGCCAAGATCCAGACTCCTACGAGCAGTACTTC. Translation: CASSQDPDSYEQYF.

The rearrangement uses TRBV5-4 and TRBJ2-3; D is unclear. CDR1 SGHNT and CDR2 YYREEE come from the germline V gene (reference sequence). The V and J ends lost 4 bases and 2 bases respectively, with 11 bases between them. This CDR3 is built from 14 residues. The CDR3 region is CASSLGGDTDTQYF. The DNA of the CDR3 is TGTGCCAGCAGCCTCGGTGGGGACACAGATACGCAGTATTTT.

The rearrangement uses TRBV11-3 and TRBJ1-2; weak D call: TRBD1 (5 bases). V lost 6 bases to trimming and J lost 0 bases, with 20 bases between them. CDR3 length: 17 residues. Germline V lookup: CDR1 SGHNT, CDR2 YENEEA. CDR3 protein: CASRYISGRRPNYGYTF. DNA of the CDR3: TGTGCCAGCAGGTATATTTCGGGACGGAGACCTAACTATGGCTACACCTTC. Full variable domain (rest looked up from reference TRBV11-3 and TRBJ1-2): EAGVVQSPRYKIIEKKQPVAFWCNPISGHNTLYWYLQNLGQGPELLIRYENEEAVDDSQLPKDRFSAERLKGVDSTLKIQPAELGDSAVYLCASRYISGRRPNYGYTFGSGTRLTVV.

Of note for this clone: One junction end does not reproduce the germline sequence, and a read error may be involved. The sample contains more than one DNA sequence encoding this CDR3. The chain uses TRBV9 and TRBJ2-5; D perhaps matches TRBD2 (5 bases). There are 13 residues in the CDR3. The germline V gene has CDR1 SGDLS and CDR2 YYNGEE. The CDR3 DNA follows: TGTGCCAGCAGCGTAGGGAGCGGAGAGACCCAATACTTC. Translating gives CASSVGSGETQYF.

This chain connects TRBV7-9 to TRBJ1-1; 8 positions match TRBD1. The length of the CDR3 is 13 residues. V shed 5 bases and J 6 bases; nucleotides not matched to a gene: 5. Germline CDR1 SEHNR, CDR2 FQNEAQ (reference sequence). The CDR3 nucleotides read TGTGCCAGCAGCACCCGGACAGGGCCTGAAGCTTTCTTT. As protein: CASSTRTGPEAFF.

J is TRBJ2-7 and V is TRBV7-3, with TRBD2 matching over 13 bases. The length of the CDR3 is 17 residues. Trimming took 5 bases from V and 0 from J; bases not matched to a gene: 7. Germline V gene sequence: CDR1 SGHTA, CDR2 FQGTGA. The CDR3 DNA sequence: TGTGCCAGCAGCCCGGGACTAGCGGGGCAATACTCCTACGAGCAGTACTTC. Encoded protein: CASSPGLAGQYSYEQYF.

This sequence joins TRBV4-3 and TRBJ1-6, with D perhaps TRBD1 (6 bases). The CDR3 sequence is 18 residues long. The V gene's germline CDR1 is LGHNA and CDR2 YSLEER. V lost 1 base and J lost 1, with 14 bases in between. CDR3 DNA: TGCGCCAGCAGCCAAGGGTTGAAGGGGGGGTCCTATAATTCACCCCTCCACTTT. It encodes CASSQGLKGGSYNSPLHF.